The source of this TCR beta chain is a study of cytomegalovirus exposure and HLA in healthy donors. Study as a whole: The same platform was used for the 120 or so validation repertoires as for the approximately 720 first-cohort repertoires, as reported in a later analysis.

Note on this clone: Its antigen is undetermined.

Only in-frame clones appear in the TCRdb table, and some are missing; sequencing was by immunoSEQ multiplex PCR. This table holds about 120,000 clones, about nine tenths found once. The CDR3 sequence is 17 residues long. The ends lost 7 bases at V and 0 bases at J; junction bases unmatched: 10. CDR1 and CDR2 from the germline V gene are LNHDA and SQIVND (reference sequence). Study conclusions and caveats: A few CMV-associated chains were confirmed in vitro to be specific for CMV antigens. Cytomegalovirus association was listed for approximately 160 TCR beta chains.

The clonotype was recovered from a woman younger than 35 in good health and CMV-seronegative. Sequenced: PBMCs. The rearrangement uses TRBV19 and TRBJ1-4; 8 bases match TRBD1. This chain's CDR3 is CASNMRGQGATNEKLFF. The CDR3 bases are TGTGCCAGTAATATGAGAGGACAGGGAGCAACTAATGAAAAACTGTTTTTT.